This TCR beta chain was observed in a study of shared clonotypes between healthy human individuals. Data came from immunoSEQ multiplex PCR; TCRdb stores just in-frame clones and leaves some out. The table has 2,500,000 or so clones, 90% to 95% seen once; the top ten hold around 0.4%. Trimming took off 5 bases at V and 5 bases at J, with 18 bases between the two ends. The CDR3 loop spans 15 amino acids. The germline CDR1 and CDR2 sequences are SGHTA and FQGTGA. Specimen: naive CD4+ T cells from PBMCs. Subset meaning: CD45RA+ positively selected. This TCR derives from a man younger than 35 in good health. Some clones in this sample may be carry-over from other donors' samples. The chain uses TRBV7-3 and TRBJ1-2; the D gene is possibly TRBD1 (5 bases). CDR3 protein: CASSPMGQVGYGYTF. Here the CDR3 DNA reads TGTGCCAGCAGCCCCATGGGGCAGGTGGGGTATGGCTACACCTTC.